A selection of T cell receptor beta chains follows, all from one sample in a study of blood T cells in healthy people across ages. Each CDR3 protein gets one entry after TCRdb re-called the 5' RACE reads with MiXCR. The table shows around 690,000 distinct CDR3 sequences, with roughly three fifths occurring only once. Sequencing was carried out using blood. The receptors derive from a man in his sixties in good health. CDR3s include the opening cysteine and the closing phenylalanine or tryptophan. The D gene is left open where the match is weak. The size of a clone is reported for some rows only, either as once, few or many, or as a class for expanded clones.

. TRBJ1-5 TRBV3-1 . TGTGCCAGCAGCCAAGGTCAACTAGGGACTCAGCCCCAGCATTTT CASSQGQLGTQPQHF
. TRBJ2-5 TRBV5-1 . TGCGCCAGCAGCCCCCGGGCTACTAAAGAGACCCAGTACTTC CASSPRATKETQYF
. TRBJ2-3 TRBV7-2 . TGTGCCAGCAGCTCCCCCACCCAGGGCAATACGCAGTATTTT CASSSPTQGNTQYF
. TRBJ2-7 TRBV5-6 . TGTGCCAGCAGCTTGGAGCCGGCTAGTTTCTACGAGCAGTACTTC CASSLEPASFYEQYF
once TRBJ2-7 TRBV29-1 . TGCAGCGTACAGGGAATGAAGGTCTACGAGCAGTACTTC CSVQGMKVYEQYF
. TRBJ1-2 TRBV2 . TGTGCCAGCACTCGGGTCGCCCTTTATGGCTACACCTTC CASTRVALYGYTF
. TRBJ2-3 TRBV29-1 . TGCTGCGTTAACGTCGGGGGGCAGAACACAGATACGCAGTATTTT CCVNVGGQNTDTQYF
. TRBJ2-3 TRBV24-1 TRBD2 TGTGCCACCAGTGATTTGCCGACTAGCGGGGGAACCTATACGCAGTATTTT CATSDLPTSGGTYTQYF
once TRBJ2-7 TRBV5-1 . TGCGCCAGCAGCTTGGGCTGGATATCCTACAATGAGCAGTACTTC CASSLGWISYNEQYF
once TRBJ1-4 TRBV18 . TGTGCCGGCTCACCGGCCGGGAGGGAAAAACTGTTTTTT CAGSPAGREKLFF
. TRBJ2-7 TRBV2 . TGTGCCAGCAGGACGGACAGCAACTACGAGCAGTACTTC CASRTDSNYEQYF
. TRBJ2-1 TRBV9 TRBD2 TGTGCCAGCAGCGTAGGACTAGCGTGGGATGAGCAGTTCTTC CASSVGLAWDEQFF
once TRBJ2-1 TRBV10-3 . TGTGCCACCCGAGGAAATGAGCAGTTCTTC CATRGNEQFF
. TRBJ2-4 TRBV5-6 TRBD1 TGTGCCAGCAGCGGGTGGGGACAGAAAGCCTACAATGAGCAGTACTTC CASSGWGQKAYNEQYF
. TRBJ2-5 TRBV30 . TGTGCCTGGAGTAAACAGACCCAGTACTTC CAWSKQTQYF
. TRBJ1-5 TRBV24-1 TRBD1 TGTGCCACCAGTGATACCACAGGGGAAAGTCAGCCCCAGCATTTT CATSDTTGESQPQHF
. TRBJ2-1 TRBV9 . TGTGCCAGCACCCGGGCGGGGGCCCTCTACAATGAGCAGTTCTTC CASTRAGALYNEQFF
. TRBJ2-3 TRBV5-6 . TGTGCCAGCAGCAAATTGACAGTTGGTACGCAGTATTTT CASSKLTVGTQYF
. TRBJ2-5 TRBV14 . TGTGCCAGCAGCCAAGACTTCCTTGGGACCCAGTACTTC CASSQDFLGTQYF
. TRBJ2-1 TRBV4-2 . TGTGCCAGCAGCCATCCGGGCTCCTACAATGAGCAGTTCTTC CASSHPGSYNEQFF
. TRBJ2-5 TRBV11-2 . TGTGCCAGCAGCTTAGGTGGGGCAGGAGGCGAGACCCAGTACTTC CASSLGGAGGETQYF
. TRBJ2-6 TRBV7-8 . TGTGCCAGCAGCTTAGGGCCCGCCCGGGCCAACGTCCTGACTTTC CASSLGPARANVLTF
. TRBJ2-5 TRBV18 . TGTGCCAGCTCAGCGGGGAACCAAGAGACCCAGTACTTC CASSAGNQETQYF
few TRBJ1-1 TRBV5-5 . TGTGCCAGCAGCTTGTCTTCAGGTAACACTGAAGCTTTCTTT CASSLSSGNTEAFF
few TRBJ2-5 TRBV20-1 . TGCAGTGCGAGCCTTGGGCAGCAAGAGACCCAGTACTTC CSASLGQQETQYF
. TRBJ2-4 TRBV12-3/TRBV12-4 . TGTGCCAGCAGTTTAGTTCCGGGGGACCCGGACATTCAGTACTTC CASSLVPGDPDIQYF
. TRBJ2-7 TRBV12-3/TRBV12-4 . TGTGCCAGCAGTTTTGGGACTCGGGACAAGGACGAGCAGTACTTC CASSFGTRDKDEQYF
. TRBJ2-1 TRBV29-1 TRBD2 TGCAGCGTCGACCTAGCGGGGAGCGATGAGCAGTTCTTC CSVDLAGSDEQFF
. TRBJ2-7 TRBV7-2 . TGTGCCAGCAGCTTAGGTTGGTCCTACGAGCAGTACTTC CASSLGWSYEQYF
few TRBJ2-7 TRBV6-6 . TGTGCCAGCAGTTTTGGGCACCCGGGGTCCTACGAGCAGTACTTC CASSFGHPGSYEQYF
. TRBJ2-5 TRBV29-1 . TGCAGCGTTGAGAGGCAGCTAACCGAAGAGACCCAGTACTTC CSVERQLTEETQYF
few TRBJ1-2 TRBV15 . TGTGCCACCAGCCCCGGGGACGACAGACTTGCTACCTATGGCTACACCTTC CATSPGDDRLATYGYTF
. TRBJ2-3 TRBV11-2 . TGTGCCAGCAGACGGCCGGGACACAGCACAGATACGCAGTATTTT CASRRPGHSTDTQYF
few TRBJ2-5 TRBV5-1 TRBD1 TGCGCCAGCAGCCGGAGACAGGGCCAAGAGACCCAGTACTTC CASSRRQGQETQYF
. TRBJ1-1 TRBV6-5 TRBD1 TGTGCCAGCAGTTACTCCTTACAGGGGGGCACTGAAGCTTTCTTT CASSYSLQGGTEAFF
few TRBJ2-7 TRBV20-1 . TGCAGTGCTAGATACAGTAGCTCCTACGAGCAGTACTTC CSARYSSSYEQYF
. TRBJ2-5 TRBV5-1 TRBD2 TGCGCCAGCGATACTAGCGGGGGGCGAGAGACCCAGTACTTC CASDTSGGRETQYF
many TRBJ2-7 TRBV5-1 . TGCGCCAGCAGCTCATCCGGGACCGGTAACTACGAGCAGTACTTC CASSSSGTGNYEQYF
many TRBJ2-6 TRBV24-1 . TGTGCCACCAGTCCCAACTCTGGGGCCAACGTCCTGACTTTC CATSPNSGANVLTF
. TRBJ2-1 TRBV6-1 . TGTGCCAGCAGCGGGGTTGGTGAGCAGTTCTTC CASSGVGEQFF
. TRBJ2-3 TRBV12-3/TRBV12-4 . TGTGCCGGCAGTTTTGGAGGGGGAGGAGATACGGAGTATTTT CAGSFGGGGDTEYF
. TRBJ2-7 TRBV20-1 . TGCAGTGCGAATAGGAGGGGGAGCTCCTACGAGCAGTACTTC CSANRRGSSYEQYF
few TRBJ2-1 TRBV4-1 TRBD1 TGCGCCAGCAGCCAAGATGGGACAGGAGAATACAATGAGCAGTTCTTC CASSQDGTGEYNEQFF
. TRBJ2-3 TRBV5-1 . TGCGCCAGCAGCTTGGTCGTGGCAGATACGCAGTATTTT CASSLVVADTQYF
few TRBJ2-1 TRBV5-1 . TGCGCCAGCAACCCCTTCCCGGAGGACAATGAGCAGTTCTTC CASNPFPEDNEQFF
. TRBJ2-7 TRBV6-5 TRBD2 TGTGCCAGCAGTTTAGCGGGGGCAACCTACGAGCAGTACTTC CASSLAGATYEQYF
. TRBJ2-2 TRBV5-6 TRBD2 TGTGCCAGCAGCTTGCTAGCGGGCACACCTACCGGGGAGCTGTTTTTT CASSLLAGTPTGELFF
. TRBJ1-6 TRBV5-1 . TGCGCCAGCAGCTCTCGGGGGCCTTGGAATTCACCCCTCCACTTT CASSSRGPWNSPLHF
. TRBJ2-3 TRBV20-1 . TGCAGTGCCCCAGACGGGGTACATACGCAGTATTTT CSAPDGVHTQYF
once TRBJ2-3 TRBV3-1 . TGTGCCAGCAGCCAAGGATACGGCGGTACAGATACGCAGTATTTT CASSQGYGGTDTQYF
few TRBJ2-1 TRBV5-1 . TGCGCCAGCCGCGGGACGCCAAGCTACAATGAGCAGTTCTTC CASRGTPSYNEQFF
. TRBJ1-6 TRBV6-2/TRBV6-3 . TGTGCCAGCAGTTACTCGTTTCGAGGATACTATAATTCACCCCTCCACTTT CASSYSFRGYYNSPLHF
. TRBJ1-2 TRBV5-4 . TGTGCCAGCAGCCCCAGCTCGACAGACAACTATGGCTACACCTTC CASSPSSTDNYGYTF
. TRBJ1-6 TRBV12-3/TRBV12-4 TRBD1 TGTGCCAGCAGACTTCCACAGGGGGGATCACCCCTCCACTTT CASRLPQGGSPLHF
few TRBJ1-2 TRBV7-9 . TGTGCCAGCAGCTTAGCGCCAAGCCGGCAGGGTGTGAACTATGGCTACACCTTC CASSLAPSRQGVNYGYTF
. TRBJ2-5 TRBV7-9 TRBD2 TGTGCCAGCAGCTTAGCGACTAGCAAAGAGACCCAGTACTTC CASSLATSKETQYF
. TRBJ1-4 TRBV3-1 . TGTGCCAGCAGCCAAGGGACCGCAAATGAAAAACTGTTTTTT CASSQGTANEKLFF
. TRBJ2-7 TRBV2 . TGTGCCAGCAGTCCCCGAGTTGAGGGCGAGCAGTACTTC CASSPRVEGEQYF
. TRBJ2-7 TRBV28 . TGTGCCAGCAGATACCAGGGTTACGAGCAGTACTTC CASRYQGYEQYF